Each of the 20 T cell receptor beta chains below was sequenced from the same sample in a study of cytomegalovirus exposure and HLA in healthy donors. PCR amplification relied on 60 Vbeta primers (plus 13 Jbeta primers). Clones were read by immunoSEQ multiplex PCR, and TCRdb kept only the in-frame ones, dropping some. The data contain roughly 240,000 clones, 78% of them singletons. The specimen was PBMCs. The receptors were sampled from a boy aged 5-17 years in good health and CMV-seronegative.

The rearrangement joins TRBV19 to TRBJ1-2; D unclear. The length of the CDR3 is 15 residues. CDR1 is LNHDA and CDR2 is SQIVND in the germline V gene (reference sequence). Trimming left V 7 bases short and J 8 bases short, with 23 bases between. The CDR3 loop is CASTSSPGFYKGYTF. The CDR3 region has the DNA TGTGCCAGTACCTCCTCTCCGGGGTTCTACAAGGGCTACACCTTC.

The chain employs TRBV27 and TRBJ1-4; D may be TRBD1 (5 bases). V lost 0 bases, J lost 8 bases, and 22 bases lay in between. The CDR3 is 18 residues long. Germline V gives CDR1 MNHEY, CDR2 SMNVEV (reference sequence). The CDR3 DNA reads as TGTGCCAGCAGTTTATCGGCCCCCATTACAGGCCTCTTGGAAAAACTGTTTTTT. This codes for CASSLSAPITGLLEKLFF.

V is TRBV5-1 and J is TRBJ2-7; 9 positions agree with TRBD1. CDR3 size: 13 residues. Per the germline V gene, CDR1 is SGHRS and CDR2 is YFSETQ. V gave up 6 bases and J gave up 3 bases; unmatched junction bases: 4. CDR3 nucleotide sequence: TGCGCCAGCAAGGGACAGGGAGGCTACGAGCAGTACTTC. It translates to CASKGQGGYEQYF.

The rearrangement joins TRBV7-6 to TRBJ2-7; TRBD2 matches 9 bases. V shed 5 bases, J shed 0 bases, and the junction held 11 bases outside the gene matches. This CDR3 is built from 17 residues. Per the germline V gene, CDR1 is SGHVS and CDR2 is FNYEAQ. The CDR3 loop reads CASSQRSGRGGSYEQYF. The CDR3 nucleotides read TGTGCCAGCAGCCAACGCTCGGGGCGGGGGGGCTCCTACGAGCAGTACTTC.

The V and J genes are TRBV28 and TRBJ1-5; D is unclear. The CDR3 contains 12 residues. Germline V gene data show CDR1 as MDHEN and CDR2 as SYDVKM. V lost 1 base to trimming and J lost 7 bases, with 5 bases between them. This CDR3 reads CASSLFEQPQHF. The CDR3 nucleotides are TGTGCCAGCAGTTTATTTGAGCAGCCCCAGCATTTT.

The J gene is TRBJ2-1, the V gene TRBV11-2; D is uncertain. The CDR3 length is 13 residues. In germline, CDR1 is SGHAT, CDR2 FQNNGV. V lost 1 base and J lost 2, with 3 bases in between. The CDR3 DNA follows: TGTGCCAGCAGCTTAGTCGCCTACAATGAGCAGTTCTTC. It encodes CASSLVAYNEQFF.

The V call is TRBV11-2, the J call TRBJ1-6, with a tentative D call TRBD1 (6 bases). CDR1 is SGHAT, CDR2 FQNNGV, per germline. Trimming removed 2 bases from V and 10 bases from J, with 12 bases in between. The CDR3 sequence is 14 residues long. Here the CDR3 reads CASSLRRGGSPLHF. The CDR3, as DNA: TGTGCCAGCAGCTTACGCAGGGGTGGATCACCCCTCCACTTT.

This clone was picked up one time. The chain recombines TRBV7-9 with TRBJ1-2; D remains unclear. The CDR3 has 13 residues. In germline, CDR1 is SEHNR, CDR2 FQNEAQ (reference sequence). Trimming stripped 5 bases from V and 3 bases from J, with 10 bases between. The DNA of the CDR3 is TGTGCCAGCAGCCTTCAGGAAGACTATGGCTACACCTTC. Encoded protein: CASSLQEDYGYTF.

This clone occurred once. This chain uses TRBV5-7 with TRBJ2-7; TRBD1 agrees at 9 bases. TRBV5-7 is marked as an open reading frame, function uncertain. With V trimmed by 4 bases and J by 3 bases, 8 bases remained unmatched. The CDR3 contains 15 residues. CDR3 residues: CASSQGTGIYYEQYF. The CDR3 region has the DNA TGTGCCAGCAGCCAAGGGACAGGGATATACTACGAGCAGTACTTC.

The V gene is TRBV6-1, the J gene TRBJ2-7; the match to TRBD1 covers 7 bases. CDR3 length: 14 residues. From germline, CDR1 is MNHNS and CDR2 SASEGT. J gave up 1 base and V 3 bases, and 3 bases lay outside the gene matches. The CDR3 sequence: CASSDQGVSYEQYF. CDR3 bases: TGTGCCAGCAGTGACCAGGGGGTTTCCTACGAGCAGTACTTC.

The J gene is TRBJ2-3, the V gene TRBV15; 8 bases fit TRBD1. Looked up from germline, CDR1 is LNHNV and CDR2 is YYDKDF (reference sequence). The CDR3 length is 14 residues. V lost 7 bases to trimming and J lost 0 bases; unmatched junction nucleotides: 3. The CDR3 bases are TGTGCCACCAACCGGGACAGGAGCACAGATACGCAGTATTTT. Translated: CATNRDRSTDTQYF. The full variable domain, in which reference TRBV15 and TRBJ2-3 provide the parts outside the CDR3, is DAMVIQNPRYQVTQFGKPVTLSCSQTLNHNVMYWYQQKSSQAPKLLFHYYDKDFNNEADTPDNFQSRRPNTSFCFLDIRSPGLGDTAMYLCATNRDRSTDTQYFGPGTRLTVL.

A remark on this clone: Other nucleotide sequences in the sample specify the same CDR3. V and J are TRBV27 and TRBJ1-6; unclear D gene. V gave up 7 bases and J gave up 14 bases, with 15 bases separating them. From germline, CDR1 is MNHEY and CDR2 SMNVEV (reference sequence). The CDR3 has 12 amino acids. The CDR3 coding sequence is TGTGCCAGCACCTCCAATCGGGGAACCCTCCACTTT. It yields the protein CASTSNRGTLHF.

This clone was detected once. This rearrangement joins TRBV14 to TRBJ2-5; 11 bases align to TRBD2. V shed 6 bases and J 4 bases; nucleotides not matched to a gene: 1. From germline, CDR1 is SGHDN and CDR2 FVKESK. The CDR3 sequence is 13 residues long. Written as DNA, the CDR3 is TGTGCCAGCAGGACTAGCGGGGCAGAGACCCAGTACTTC. Amino acid sequence: CASRTSGAETQYF.

On this clone: The junction and the germline gene differ at one end; a read error may be behind it. This sequence joins TRBV13 and TRBJ2-5; 10 bases agree with TRBD2. Judging by the DNA end, TRBJ2-7 fits better; the J call may be wrong. The CDR3 runs to 15 residues. Germline V gene sequence: CDR1 PRHDT, CDR2 FYEKMQ (reference sequence). The CDR3: CTSSLEREGRNEQYF. The CDR3, as DNA: TGTACCAGCAGCTTAGAGCGGGAGGGCCGGAACGAGCAGTACTTC.

This clone was counted a few times. This chain joins TRBV30 and TRBJ1-6, with D unresolved. Germline assignment: CDR1 GTSNPN and CDR2 SVGIG (reference sequence). The CDR3 runs 13 residues. V lost 3 bases to trimming and J lost 7 bases, with 10 bases between them. DNA for the CDR3: TGTGCCTGGAGAATTGCAGAAAATTCACCCCTCCACTTT. It translates to CAWRIAENSPLHF. Looking up the rest from reference TRBV30 and TRBJ1-6 gives the full variable domain: SQTIHQWPATLVQPVGSPLSLECTVEGTSNPNLYWYRQAAGRGLQLLFYSVGIGQISSEVPQNLSASRPQDRQFILSSKKLLLSDSGFYLCAWRIAENSPLHFGNGTRLTVT.

This clone has only one observation. Other nucleotide sequences in the sample specify the same CDR3. CDR3 in DNA: TGTGCCAGCAGCCAAGAAGGGACTAGCAACTCAGATACGCAGTATTTT. Protein product: CASSQEGTSNSDTQYF. V usage is TRBV4-2 and J usage is TRBJ2-3, with TRBD2 matching 9 bases. The trim removed 0 bases at V and 4 bases at J, leaving 5 bases unmatched. The germline V gene has CDR1 LGHNA and CDR2 YNFKEQ. This CDR3 is 16 amino acids long.

In its sample, this clone was seen once. V usage is TRBV11-2 and J usage is TRBJ2-7, with TRBD2 matching over 12 bases. The ends lost 5 bases at V and 7 bases at J; junction bases unmatched: 21. CDR3 length: 19 residues. Germline V gene data show CDR1 as SGHAT and CDR2 as FQNNGV. DNA for the CDR3: TGTGCCAGCAGCCTGGGACAGCGACCCCAGACTAGCGGGAGAAAAGAGCAGTACTTC. Its protein product is CASSLGQRPQTSGRKEQYF.

The J gene is TRBJ2-4, the V gene TRBV4-1; D might be TRBD2 (5 bases). V was pared by 1 base and J by 8 bases, with 12 bases between. This CDR3 is built from 14 residues. Germline V gene lookup returns CDR1 MGHRA and CDR2 YSYEKL. The chain's CDR3 is CASSQVAGTHIQYF. The DNA for the CDR3 is TGCGCCAGCAGCCAAGTTGCGGGTACTCACATTCAGTACTTC.

The chain joins TRBV23-1 to TRBJ2-7, with 7 positions matching TRBD2. TRBV23-1 is annotated as an ORF whose role is uncertain. V was pared by 4 bases and J by 1 base, with 7 bases of the junction left unmatched. The CDR3 has 15 amino acids. The CDR3 spells CASSPRGNRSYEQYF. The DNA for the CDR3 is TGCGCCAGCAGTCCGCGGGGGAACAGATCCTACGAGCAGTACTTC.

This clone was picked up one time. This rearrangement joins TRBV5-1 to TRBJ2-7, with D perhaps matching TRBD2 (6 bases). Trimming cost V 2 bases and J 0 bases, with 12 bases left between them. Germline loops: CDR1 SGHRS, CDR2 YFSETQ. This CDR3 spans 15 amino acids. The CDR3 sequence is CASSFWQGGSYEQYF. For the CDR3, the DNA is TGCGCCAGCAGCTTCTGGCAGGGAGGCTCCTACGAGCAGTACTTC.